This entry concerns a single T cell receptor (beta chain). TCRdb itself ran the 5' RACE reads through MiXCR, one entry per CDR3 protein. The sample holds approximately 50,000 distinct CDR3 sequences, roughly 20% seen once. Tregs were sorted as CD4+CD25+CD127-/low cells. Trimming pared 4 bases from V and 1 base from J, leaving 11 bases between. The CDR3 covers 14 residues. Germline V CDR1 and CDR2: SGHNT, YYREEE (reference sequence). Sequenced material: tumor-infiltrating Tregs sorted from the breast tumor. This sequence joins TRBV5-4 and TRBJ2-5; maybe TRBD1 (5 bases). The sequence was collected from a female donor with breast cancer. CDR3 sequence reads: CASSHRTLQETQYF. Here the CDR3 DNA reads TGTGCCAGCAGCCACAGGACGCTCCAAGAGACCCAGTACTTC.